Below are 18 T cell receptor beta chains sequenced from a single sample in a study of T-cell memory formation after mild COVID-19. One entry per CDR3 protein results from TCRdb running MiXCR on the 5' RACE reads. This table has over 120,000 distinct CDR3 sequences, under 30% appearing once. What was sequenced was PBMCs or a T cell subset sorted from them (not recorded which). These receptors came from an adult woman who had mild COVID-19 (a few samples of this study predate the infection). Cell type and time point are not known.

Concerning this clonotype: A much larger clone lies a single base off, so this may be a read error. The chain has TRBV29-1 and TRBJ2-7, with TRBD1 as a possible D gene (6 bases). Germline V lookup: CDR1 SQVTM, CDR2 ANQGSEA. The CDR3 runs 11 residues. The V gene lost 3 bases and the J gene lost 3 bases, with 6 bases spanning the gap. CDR3 nucleotide sequence: TGCAGCGTTGACAGGGGCTACGAGCAGTACTTC. Protein product: CSVDRGYEQYF.

The chain has TRBV5-1 and TRBJ2-4; D assignment may be TRBD1 or TRBD2 (6 bases each). CDR1 and CDR2 (germline): SGHRS, YFSETQ. The V gene lost 3 bases and the J gene lost 4 bases, with 14 bases spanning the gap. The CDR3 contains 15 residues. The CDR3 DNA follows: TGCGCCAGCAGCTGGGGGGCAAGGGAGAAAAACATTCAGTACTTC. Amino acid sequence: CASSWGAREKNIQYF.

This chain links TRBV6-4 with TRBJ2-1, with 7 bases matching TRBD2. In germline, CDR1 is MRHNA, CDR2 SNTAGT. V gave up 0 bases and J gave up 5 bases; unmatched junction bases: 7. This CDR3 spans 16 amino acids. CDR3 coding DNA: TGTGCCAGCAGTGACTCCGCTGGCGGGGGAAACAATGAGCAGTTCTTC. Its translation: CASSDSAGGGNNEQFF.

This clonotype showed up many times. This chain connects TRBV9 to TRBJ1-1; TRBD1 might be the D (5 bases). The CDR3 covers 13 residues. Germline CDR1 reads SGDLS; CDR2 reads YYNGEE. V lost 2 bases to trimming and J lost 8 bases, with 13 bases between them. CDR3: CASSVHGQGEAFF. The CDR3 bases are TGTGCCAGCAGCGTCCATGGACAAGGGGAAGCTTTCTTT.

This clonotype was recorded a few times. This chain uses TRBV7-9 with TRBJ1-2; 9 bases map to TRBD1. CDR3 length: 15 residues. The germline V gene has CDR1 SEHNR and CDR2 FQNEAQ (reference sequence). V trimming: 6 bases; J trimming: 7 bases; junction bases outside the gene matches: 12. The CDR3 loop is CASSWVDRGVRGYTF. CDR3 nucleotide sequence: TGTGCCAGCAGTTGGGTTGACAGGGGGGTCCGTGGCTACACCTTC.

This clonotype was seen a few times. One end of the junction is discordant with germline, which a read error may explain. The chain links TRBV7-2 to TRBJ1-1; D gene unclear. The CDR3 has 11 amino acids. The germline CDR1 and CDR2 sequences are SGHTA and FQGNSA. This CDR3 reads CASRWGPETFF. The CDR3 DNA follows: TGTGCCAGCCGTTGGGGTCCTGAAACTTTCTTT.

The V gene is TRBV6-2 or TRBV6-3, the J gene TRBJ2-1; D is unclear. Trimming shortened V by 11 bases and J by 9 bases, and 8 bases separated the two germline ends. The CDR3 runs 9 residues. Germline CDR1 is MNHEY and CDR2 is SVGEGT. CDR3 sequence: CAAGGEQFF. The CDR3 DNA reads as TGTGCCGCCGGTGGTGAGCAGTTCTTC.

This clonotype was detected only a few times. This sequence joins TRBV7-9 and TRBJ2-1; D may be TRBD1 (6 bases). Germline V gene sequence: CDR1 SEHNR, CDR2 FQNEAQ (reference sequence). Trimming removed 5 bases at V and 0 bases at J, with 11 bases between. The CDR3 is made up of 15 amino acids. In nucleotides, the CDR3 is TGTGCCAGCAGCCCCGGGACATTCTCCTACAATGAGCAGTTCTTC. Encoded protein: CASSPGTFSYNEQFF. The entire variable domain, with the rest obtained from reference TRBV7-9 and TRBJ2-1, is as follows: DTGVSQNPRHKITKRGQNVTFRCDPISEHNRLYWYRQTLGQGPEFLTYFQNEAQLEKSRLLSDRFSAERPKGSFSTLEIQRTEQGDSAMYLCASSPGTFSYNEQFFGPGTRLTVL.

This chain connects TRBV9 to TRBJ1-4; 7 nucleotides align to TRBD1. V gave up 4 bases and J gave up 0 bases; unmatched junction bases: 3. Germline CDR1 reads SGDLS; CDR2 reads YYNGEE. The CDR3 is 15 residues long. The CDR3 loop reads CASSPGQATNEKLFF. The CDR3 region has the DNA TGTGCCAGCAGCCCCGGACAGGCAACTAATGAAAAACTGTTTTTT.

This clonotype came up a few times. This chain connects TRBV7-9 to TRBJ1-5; 8 bases agree with TRBD1. The V gene end was trimmed by 4 bases and the J gene end by 4 bases; junction bases not matched to a gene: 9. Germline lookup yields CDR1 SEHNR and CDR2 FQNEAQ (reference sequence). This CDR3 has 16 amino acids. CDR3 in amino acids: CASSSTTGDQNQPQHF. The CDR3 DNA reads TGTGCCAGCAGCTCCACGACAGGGGATCAGAATCAGCCCCAGCATTTT.

This rearrangement joins TRBV29-1 to TRBJ2-7; possibly TRBD2 for D (6 bases). Germline assignment: CDR1 SQVTM and CDR2 ANQGSEA. The CDR3 contains 12 residues. V was cut by 6 bases and J by 6 bases, with 15 bases left in between. In DNA, the CDR3 is TGCAGCGTGGAGGGTATCGGGGCCGAGCAGTACTTC. The encoded protein is CSVEGIGAEQYF.

V usage is TRBV29-1 and J usage is TRBJ2-3; 7 bases map to TRBD2. The CDR3 length is 13 residues. Unmatched junction bases numbered 6, after V lost 6 bases and J lost 3 bases. Germline lookup yields CDR1 SQVTM and CDR2 ANQGSEA. In DNA form, the CDR3 reads TGCAGCGTCCCGGGACTATCAACAGATACGCAGTATTTT. Its translation is CSVPGLSTDTQYF.

This clonotype has more than one count but fewer than ten. The chain combines TRBV24-1 with TRBJ2-1; a possible D gene is TRBD2 (5 bases). This CDR3 has 15 residues. V dropped 0 bases and J dropped 3 bases, with 8 bases sitting between them. Germline CDR1 KGHDR, CDR2 SFDVKD. The CDR3 sequence is CATSDLLGGYNEQFF. The CDR3 DNA follows: TGTGCCACCAGTGATTTGCTTGGAGGCTACAATGAGCAGTTCTTC.

This chain connects TRBV25-1 to TRBJ2-1, with TRBD2 identical over 7 bases. V gave up 3 bases and J gave up 13 bases; unmatched junction bases: 3. This CDR3 has 11 residues. Germline V gives CDR1 MGHDK, CDR2 SYGVNS. The CDR3 reads CASSDREGQFF. The CDR3 bases are TGTGCCAGCAGTGACAGGGAGGGTCAGTTCTTC.

The chain combines TRBV7-2 with TRBJ1-1; TRBD1 matches 10 bases. V was pared by 4 bases and J by 3 bases, with 2 bases of the junction left unmatched. In germline, CDR1 is SGHTA, CDR2 FQGNSA. This CDR3 is built from 14 residues. The CDR3 DNA is TGTGCCAGCAGCTGGGACAGGGGCTACACTGAAGCTTTCTTT. This encodes CASSWDRGYTEAFF. Based on the CDR3 plus reference TRBV7-2 and TRBJ1-1, the full variable domain is GAGVSQSPSNKVTEKGKDVELRCDPISGHTALYWYRQSLGQGLEFLIYFQGNSAPDKSGLPSDRFSAERTGGSVSTLTIQRTQQEDSAVYLCASSWDRGYTEAFFGQGTRLTVV.

The rearrangement links TRBV5-6 to TRBJ1-2; 7 bases align to TRBD1. The CDR3 has 15 amino acids. CDR1 SGHDT and CDR2 YYEEEE come from the germline V gene. The J segment lost 7 bases and the V segment lost 4 bases, leaving 13 bases of the junction unmatched. The chain's CDR3 is CASSAVTGEVGGYTF. In nucleotides, the CDR3 is TGTGCCAGCAGCGCAGTTACAGGGGAAGTCGGTGGCTACACCTTC.

This clonotype was observed a few times. The genes are TRBV29-1 and TRBJ2-7; 8 nucleotides align to TRBD1. Trimming at V came to 3 bases and at J to 1 base, leaving 5 bases not matched to a gene. CDR3 length: 14 residues. Germline V CDR1 and CDR2: SQVTM, ANQGSEA. The CDR3 nucleotides are TGCAGCGTTGAGGCAGGGGGCGGTTCCTACGAGCAGTACTTC. Translating gives CSVEAGGGSYEQYF.

This rearrangement joins TRBV6-2 or TRBV6-3 to TRBJ2-3; D ambiguous. This CDR3 is built from 15 residues. The germline V and J ends were trimmed by 3 bases and 1 base, with 11 bases remaining between them. Germline-derived CDR1 and CDR2 are MNHEY and SVGEGT. The DNA of the CDR3 is TGTGCCAGCAGTTATAGTTTCCTAGGCACAGATACGCAGTATTTT. Translation: CASSYSFLGTDTQYF.